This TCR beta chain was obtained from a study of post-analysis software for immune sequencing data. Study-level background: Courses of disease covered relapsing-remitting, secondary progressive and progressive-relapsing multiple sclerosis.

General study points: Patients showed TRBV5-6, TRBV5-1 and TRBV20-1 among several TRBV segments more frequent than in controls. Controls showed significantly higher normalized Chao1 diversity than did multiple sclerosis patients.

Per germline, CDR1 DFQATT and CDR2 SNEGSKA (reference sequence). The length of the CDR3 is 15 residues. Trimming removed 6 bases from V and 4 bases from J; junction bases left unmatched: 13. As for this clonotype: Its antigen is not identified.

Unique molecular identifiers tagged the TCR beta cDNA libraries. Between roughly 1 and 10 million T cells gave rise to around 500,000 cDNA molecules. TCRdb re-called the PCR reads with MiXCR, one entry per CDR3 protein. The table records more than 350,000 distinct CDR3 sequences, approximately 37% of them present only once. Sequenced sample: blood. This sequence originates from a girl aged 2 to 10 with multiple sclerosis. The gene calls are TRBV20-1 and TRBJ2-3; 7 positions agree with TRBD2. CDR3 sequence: CSARQLATGADTQYF. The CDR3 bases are TGCAGTGCCCGTCAACTAGCGACTGGGGCAGATACGCAGTATTTT.